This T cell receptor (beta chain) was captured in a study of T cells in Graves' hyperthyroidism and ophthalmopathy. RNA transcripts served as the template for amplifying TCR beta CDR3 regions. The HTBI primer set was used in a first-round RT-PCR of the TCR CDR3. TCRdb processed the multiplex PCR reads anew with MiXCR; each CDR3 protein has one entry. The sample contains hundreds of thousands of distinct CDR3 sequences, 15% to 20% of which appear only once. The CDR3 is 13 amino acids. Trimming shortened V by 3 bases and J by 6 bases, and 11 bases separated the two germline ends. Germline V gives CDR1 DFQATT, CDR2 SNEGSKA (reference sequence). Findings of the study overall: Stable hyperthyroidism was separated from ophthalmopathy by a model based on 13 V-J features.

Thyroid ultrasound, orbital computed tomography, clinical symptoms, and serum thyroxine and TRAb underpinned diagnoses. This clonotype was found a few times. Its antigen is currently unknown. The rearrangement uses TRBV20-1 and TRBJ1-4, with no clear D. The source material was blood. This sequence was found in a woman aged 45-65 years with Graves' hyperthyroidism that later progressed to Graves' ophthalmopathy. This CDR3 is CSARTGGHEKLFF. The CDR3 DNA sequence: TGCAGTGCTAGGACGGGAGGACATGAAAAACTGTTTTTT.